These 24 T cell receptor beta chains were all obtained from the same sample, sequenced in a study of blood T cell repertoires in COVID-19. Sequenced by immunoSEQ multiplex PCR; TCRdb stores in-frame clones only, minus some. The sample records about 160,000 clones, 82% being singletons. The sequencing input was peripheral blood. The receptors were gathered from an elderly woman with active or convalescent COVID-19.

This chain connects TRBV19 to TRBJ1-4, with unresolved D. Trimming removed 5 bases from V and 0 bases from J, with 10 bases in between. The CDR3 spans 15 residues. Germline CDR1 LNHDA, CDR2 SQIVND (reference sequence). This CDR3 reads CASSLSGATNEKLFF. CDR3 in DNA: TGTGCCAGTAGTCTCTCGGGAGCAACTAATGAAAAACTGTTTTTT.

The chain links TRBV25-1 to TRBJ1-1; 8 positions agree with TRBD1. Trimming at V came to 3 bases and at J to 5 bases, leaving 11 bases not matched to a gene. Germline CDR1 and CDR2: MGHDK and SYGVNS. CDR3 length equals 16 residues. The CDR3 DNA is TGTGCCAGCAGTGAGGCGACGGGACAGGCGAGGACTGAAGCTTTCTTT. Translation: CASSEATGQARTEAFF. Variable domain in full (rest from reference TRBV25-1 and TRBJ1-1): EADIYQTPRYLVIGTGKKITLECSQTMGHDKMYWYQQDPGMELHLIHYSYGVNSTEKGDLSSESTVSRIRTEHFPLTLESARPSHTSQYLCASSEATGQARTEAFFGQGTRLTVV.

The chain is built from TRBV2 and TRBJ1-1; no clear D. Germline lookup yields CDR1 SNHLY and CDR2 FYNNEI. The CDR3 totals 12 residues. The V gene lost 4 bases and the J gene lost 4 bases, with 7 bases spanning the gap. The CDR3 spells CASSVLSTEAFF. CDR3 DNA: TGTGCCAGCAGTGTACTTTCCACTGAAGCTTTCTTT.

The chain employs TRBV5-1 and TRBJ2-5; D uncertain. The CDR3 covers 14 residues. Trimming removed 0 bases from V and 1 base from J, with 7 bases in between. The germline gives CDR1 SGHRS, CDR2 YFSETQ. The CDR3 bases are TGCGCCAGCAGCTTGGACATAACCCAAGAGACCCAGTACTTC. This sequence encodes CASSLDITQETQYF.

The chain recombines TRBV30 with TRBJ2-2; 11 positions match TRBD2. The CDR3 covers 15 residues. Trimming took 4 bases from V and 9 from J; bases not matched to a gene: 10. In germline, CDR1 is GTSNPN, CDR2 SVGIG (reference sequence). The CDR3 nucleotides are TGTGCCTGGATAACTAGCGGGAGTCCTTTCAGGGAGCTGTTTTTT. Amino acids: CAWITSGSPFRELFF.

The rearrangement uses TRBV18 and TRBJ1-2; TRBD1 might be the D (5 bases). This CDR3 spans 14 amino acids. V shed 1 base and J shed 4 bases, with 10 bases lying between them. CDR1 and CDR2 (germline): KGHSH, LQKENI. The CDR3 spells CASSPQKGSYGYTF. CDR3 DNA sequence: TGTGCCAGCTCACCACAAAAGGGGTCCTATGGCTACACCTTC.

The CDR3 nucleotides are TGTGCCTGGAGCAGGGCTTCGAACACTGAAGCTTTCTTT. Residues: CAWSRASNTEAFF. The rearrangement uses TRBV30 and TRBJ1-1; perhaps TRBD1 as D (5 bases). CDR1 and CDR2 (germline): GTSNPN, SVGIG (reference sequence). The germline V and J ends were trimmed by 3 bases and 1 base, with 9 bases remaining between them. This CDR3 has 13 residues. The full variable domain, rest sourced from reference TRBV30 and TRBJ1-1, is SQTIHQWPATLVQPVGSPLSLECTVEGTSNPNLYWYRQAAGRGLQLLFYSVGIGQISSEVPQNLSASRPQDRQFILSSKKLLLSDSGFYLCAWSRASNTEAFFGQGTRLTVV.

The gene calls are TRBV28 and TRBJ2-7; TRBD1 agrees at 9 bases. Germline V gene sequence: CDR1 MDHEN, CDR2 SYDVKM. CDR3 length equals 14 residues. Germline trimming cut 2 bases from V and 6 bases from J; bases unmatched to any gene: 5. CDR3 nucleotide sequence: TGTGCCAGCAGTTTACGGGACAGGGAGGGCGAGCAGTACTTC. Its protein is CASSLRDREGEQYF.

This chain joins TRBV24-1 and TRBJ2-1, with TRBD1 matching 11 bases. The CDR3 covers 17 residues. Per germline, CDR1 KGHDR and CDR2 SFDVKD. Trimming at V came to 5 bases and at J to 9 bases, leaving 14 bases not matched to a gene. CDR3 protein: CATSAGRVGTGGGEQFF. As DNA, the CDR3 is TGTGCCACCAGTGCCGGTAGAGTCGGGACAGGGGGTGGTGAGCAGTTCTTC.

The genes are TRBV2 and TRBJ2-3, with TRBD2 identical over 8 bases. The CDR3 sequence is 15 residues long. Germline CDR1 is SNHLY and CDR2 is FYNNEI. V trimming: 6 bases; J trimming: 2 bases; junction bases outside the gene matches: 7. The CDR3 DNA sequence: TGTGCCAGCAGAGATAGGACTAGCTTCACAGATACGCAGTATTTT. Translation gives CASRDRTSFTDTQYF.

The chain uses TRBV6-1 and TRBJ1-5; no clear D. CDR1 is MNHNS, CDR2 SASEGT, per germline. V was shortened by 0 bases and J by 3 bases, with 9 bases between the two germline ends. The CDR3 sequence is 15 residues long. CDR3 sequence reads: CASSEAWAPNQPQHF. CDR3 bases: TGTGCCAGCAGTGAAGCATGGGCCCCCAATCAGCCCCAGCATTTT.

V usage is TRBV6-1 and J usage is TRBJ1-5; 8 bases agree with TRBD1. Trimming removed 0 bases from V and 0 bases from J; junction bases left unmatched: 10. From germline, CDR1 is MNHNS and CDR2 SASEGT. The CDR3 contains 19 residues. CDR3 amino acids: CASSEARGDRRDSNQPQHF. For the CDR3, the DNA is TGTGCCAGCAGTGAAGCGCGTGGGGACAGGAGAGATAGCAATCAGCCCCAGCATTTT.

This clone occurred once. The V gene is TRBV5-1, the J gene TRBJ2-5, with 7 bases that match TRBD1. This CDR3 region has 15 residues. The germline gives CDR1 SGHRS, CDR2 YFSETQ. V dropped 4 bases and J dropped 3; count of bases not matched to a gene: 9. CDR3 DNA sequence: TGCGCCAGCAGCATCAGACAGGGACCGGAAGAGACCCAGTACTTC. This sequence encodes CASSIRQGPEETQYF. Full variable domain (missing parts from reference TRBV5-1 and TRBJ2-5): KAGVTQTPRYLIKTRGQQVTLSCSPISGHRSVSWYQQTPGQGLQFLFEYFSETQRNKGNFPGRFSGRQFSNSRSEMNVSTLELGDSALYLCASSIRQGPEETQYFGPGTRLLVL.

The V gene is TRBV7-2, the J gene TRBJ1-6, with a weak D call TRBD1 (6 bases). Germline assignment: CDR1 SGHTA and CDR2 FQGNSA. CDR3 size: 15 residues. V was cut by 6 bases and J by 8 bases, with 17 bases left in between. In DNA, the CDR3 is TGTGCCAGCAGTTTGACAGGATCTACGGATTCACCCCTCCACTTT. Amino acids: CASSLTGSTDSPLHF.

The chain uses TRBV2 and TRBJ2-5; D gene uncertain. Germline V lookup: CDR1 SNHLY, CDR2 FYNNEI. The CDR3 contains 11 residues. V lost 10 bases and J lost 5, with 11 bases in between. The CDR3 sequence: CATRSWETQYF. Written as DNA, the CDR3 is TGTGCCACCCGTAGTTGGGAGACCCAGTACTTC.

This clone was seen a few times. The chain combines TRBV4-1 with TRBJ2-5, with 10 positions matching TRBD2. In germline, CDR1 is MGHRA, CDR2 YSYEKL. The junction had 13 bases not matched to a gene; V was cut back by 3 bases and J by 9 bases. CDR3 size: 16 residues. The CDR3 protein is CASSHDQTSGPGAQYF. In nucleotides, the CDR3 is TGCGCCAGCAGCCACGATCAGACTAGCGGGCCAGGGGCCCAGTACTTC.

This chain links TRBV5-1 with TRBJ1-6; 10 positions agree with TRBD1. CDR1 SGHRS and CDR2 YFSETQ come from the germline V gene. V gave up 3 bases and J gave up 10 bases; unmatched junction bases: 7. This CDR3 has 15 amino acids. The CDR3 coding sequence is TGCGCCAGCAGCTCGCAGAGACAGGGGGCATCACCCCTCCACTTT. Its protein product is CASSSQRQGASPLHF.

The chain carries TRBV7-2 and TRBJ1-5; TRBD1 matches at 9 bases. The J segment lost 2 bases and the V segment lost 5 bases, leaving 7 bases of the junction unmatched. Germline V lookup: CDR1 SGHTA, CDR2 FQGNSA. This CDR3 region has 16 residues. CDR3 sequence (DNA): TGTGCCAGCAGCACAAGGACAGGGGCAGGCAATCAGCCCCAGCATTTT. As protein: CASSTRTGAGNQPQHF.

The genes are TRBV28 and TRBJ2-2; D is unresolved. The CDR3 is made up of 14 amino acids. Trimming removed 3 bases at V and 4 bases at J, with 9 bases between. The germline V gene has CDR1 MDHEN and CDR2 SYDVKM. CDR3 sequence (DNA): TGTGCCAGCAGTTTGACACAATCCACCGGGGAGCTGTTTTTT. Residues: CASSLTQSTGELFF.

This chain links TRBV7-2 with TRBJ2-5, with 9 bases identical to TRBD2. The germline V gene has CDR1 SGHTA and CDR2 FQGNSA. The CDR3 length is 15 residues. The V gene end was trimmed by 5 bases and the J gene end by 5 bases; junction bases not matched to a gene: 9. CDR3 region: CASSPGLAFWETQYF. The CDR3 DNA reads as TGTGCCAGCAGCCCGGGACTAGCCTTTTGGGAGACCCAGTACTTC.

The DNA for the CDR3 is TGTGCCATCAGGGGGGGTTCAGATGGTACCGGGGAGCTGTTTTTT. Protein product: CAIRGGSDGTGELFF. The genes are TRBV10-3 and TRBJ2-2, with a possible D match to TRBD2 (6 bases). The CDR3 runs to 15 residues. V was trimmed by 6 bases and J by 5 bases, leaving 16 bases between them. Germline lookup yields CDR1 ENHRY and CDR2 SYGVKD.

This clone was detected only once. This sequence joins TRBV28 and TRBJ2-3, with D maybe TRBD1 (5 bases). CDR3 length: 15 amino acids. The V end lost 5 bases, the J end lost 1 base, and 13 bases lay between the germline ends. Germline loops: CDR1 MDHEN, CDR2 SYDVKM. Here the CDR3 reads CASSIQTAGTDTQYF. The CDR3 DNA reads TGTGCCAGCAGTATACAGACAGCCGGCACAGATACGCAGTATTTT. Drawing the rest from reference TRBV28 and TRBJ2-3, the complete variable domain is DVKVTQSSRYLVKRTGEKVFLECVQDMDHENMFWYRQDPGLGLRLIYFSYDVKMKEKGDIPEGYSVSREKKERFSLILESASTNQTSMYLCASSIQTAGTDTQYFGPGTRLTVL.

The chain combines TRBV7-8 with TRBJ2-1; 8 nucleotides agree with TRBD1. This CDR3 has 16 amino acids. Germline CDR1 SGHVS, CDR2 FQNEAQ. The V gene end was trimmed by 3 bases and the J gene end by 4 bases; junction bases not matched to a gene: 8. DNA for the CDR3: TGTGCCAGCAGCTTGGTTGACAGGGGAACATACAATGAGCAGTTCTTC. This encodes CASSLVDRGTYNEQFF.

The J gene is TRBJ1-2, the V gene TRBV5-1, with 7 bases matching TRBD1. Germline-derived CDR1 and CDR2 are SGHRS and YFSETQ. With 4 bases clipped from V and 0 bases from J, the junction kept 18 bases outside the gene matches. The CDR3 is 19 amino acids. The chain's CDR3 is CASSPTRDWDRASNYGYTF. CDR3 DNA: TGCGCCAGCAGCCCTACGCGGGATTGGGACAGAGCCTCTAACTATGGCTACACCTTC.